These 6 T cell receptor beta chains were all obtained from the same sample, sequenced in a study of T cell responses to AZD1222 COVID-19 vaccine. Repertoires were generated with immunoSEQ multiplex PCR, while TCRdb's copy carries only in-frame clones and drops some. This sample has 140,000 to 150,000 clones; 89% occur once, and the top ten carry around 4.9%. The sample consisted of peripheral blood, taken on day 0 of AZD1222 vaccination. Source of these receptors: an adult in good health.

Here the CDR3 reads CASSLEGRRNTEAFF. The CDR3 DNA reads TGTGCCAGCAGCTTAGAGGGCAGGAGGAACACTGAAGCTTTCTTT. The rearrangement uses TRBV7-9 and TRBJ1-1; D uncertain. The CDR3 extends over 15 amino acids. Germline CDR1 and CDR2: SEHNR and FQNEAQ (reference sequence). V lost 1 base and J lost 1, with 10 bases in between.

The chain has TRBV2 and TRBJ1-5, with D uncertain. The CDR3 extends over 13 amino acids. The germline V and J ends were trimmed by 5 bases and 5 bases, with 10 bases remaining between them. Germline CDR1 and CDR2: SNHLY and FYNNEI. This CDR3 reads CASSPMTHQPQHF. CDR3 DNA sequence: TGTGCCAGCAGTCCGATGACCCATCAGCCCCAGCATTTT.

This chain uses TRBV27 with TRBJ1-6; no clear D. The CDR3 is 14 amino acids. Trimming shortened V by 3 bases and J by 4 bases, and 7 bases separated the two germline ends. Germline V gene sequence: CDR1 MNHEY, CDR2 SMNVEV (reference sequence). The DNA of the CDR3 is TGTGCCAGCAGTTTTTCCGGGTATAATTCACCCCTCCACTTT. Translation: CASSFSGYNSPLHF.

This chain uses TRBV20-1 with TRBJ2-1; D gene unclear. The germline gives CDR1 DFQATT, CDR2 SNEGSKA (reference sequence). Trimming took 5 bases from V and 5 from J, leaving 7 bases between them. The CDR3 is made up of 11 amino acids. The CDR3 nucleotides are TGCAGTGCTGCTCGGCACAATGAGCAGTTCTTC. Translating it yields CSAARHNEQFF.

CDR3 protein: CASSTTSGSYEQYF. For the CDR3, the DNA is TGTGCCAGCAGTACGACTAGCGGGAGCTACGAGCAGTACTTC. The J gene is TRBJ2-7, the V gene TRBV28; TRBD2 matches at 12 bases. Germline loops: CDR1 MDHEN, CDR2 SYDVKM. The V and J ends lost 5 bases and 3 bases, in that order; junction bases with no gene match: 2. This CDR3 region has 14 residues.

The table lists this clone with a few counts. The chain employs TRBV4-2 and TRBJ2-1, with D possibly TRBD2 on 5 matching bases. CDR3 length equals 15 residues. The germline CDR1 and CDR2 sequences are LGHNA and YNFKEQ. Trimming removed 0 bases from V and 4 bases from J, with 10 bases in between. CDR3 protein: CASSQDLAPYNEQFF. As DNA, the CDR3 is TGTGCCAGCAGCCAAGATCTAGCTCCTTACAATGAGCAGTTCTTC.